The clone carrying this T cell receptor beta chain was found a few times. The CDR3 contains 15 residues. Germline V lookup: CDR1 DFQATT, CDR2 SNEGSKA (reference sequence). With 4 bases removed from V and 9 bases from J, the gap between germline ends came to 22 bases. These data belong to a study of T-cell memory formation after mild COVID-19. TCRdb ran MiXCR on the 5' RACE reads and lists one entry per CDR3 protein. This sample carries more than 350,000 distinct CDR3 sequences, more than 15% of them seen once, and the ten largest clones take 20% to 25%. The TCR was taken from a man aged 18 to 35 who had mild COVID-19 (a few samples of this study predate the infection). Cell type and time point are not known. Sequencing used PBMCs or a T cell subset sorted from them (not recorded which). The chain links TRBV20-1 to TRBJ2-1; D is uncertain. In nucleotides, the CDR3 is TGCAGTGCTAAAGGCTACGGCCCGCCTTTGAGTGAGCAGTTCTTC. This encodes CSAKGYGPPLSEQFF.